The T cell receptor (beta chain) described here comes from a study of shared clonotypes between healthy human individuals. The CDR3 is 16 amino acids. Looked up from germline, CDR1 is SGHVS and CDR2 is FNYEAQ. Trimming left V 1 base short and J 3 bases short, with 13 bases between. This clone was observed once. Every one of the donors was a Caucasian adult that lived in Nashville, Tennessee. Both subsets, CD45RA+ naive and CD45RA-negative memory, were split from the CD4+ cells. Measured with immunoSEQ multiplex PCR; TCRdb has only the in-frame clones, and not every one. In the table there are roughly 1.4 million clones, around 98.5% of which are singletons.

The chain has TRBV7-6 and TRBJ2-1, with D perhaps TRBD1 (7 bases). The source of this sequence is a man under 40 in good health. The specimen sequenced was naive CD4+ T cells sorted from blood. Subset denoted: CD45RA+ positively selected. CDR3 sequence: CASSLEAGGFYNEQFF. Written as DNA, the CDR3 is TGTGCCAGCAGCTTAGAAGCAGGGGGGTTCTACAATGAGCAGTTCTTC.